The entry below describes one T cell receptor (beta chain). What it binds is unknown. This sample was taken from a study of graft-versus-host responses after intestinal transplantation. Trimming left V 5 bases short and J 0 bases short, with 14 bases between. Germline V lookup: CDR1 MNHEY, CDR2 SVGAGI. The CDR3 consists of 15 residues. The repertoire was sequenced with immunoSEQ multiplex PCR; TCRdb's copy has only in-frame clones and lacks some. The top ten clones hold less than 1.5% of a sample with 70,000 to 95,000 clones, over 80% of them seen once. The receptor was isolated from a human donor who was the organ donor for an intestinal transplant. The material was unstimulated CD8+ T cells sorted from spleen or lymph node cells, obtained before transplant. J is TRBJ2-7 and V is TRBV6-5, with D maybe TRBD2 (5 bases). The DNA of the CDR3 is TGTGCCAGCAGTACTAGTCAAACGGGCTCCTACGAGCAGTACTTC. Its protein is CASSTSQTGSYEQYF.